One sample yielded the 25 T cell receptor beta chains listed below, sequenced in a study of blood T cells in healthy people across ages. Next came a second PCR, run for about 7 to 12 cycles, which used a sample-barcoded 5' primer along with a J-beta primer mix. TCRdb redid the calling of the 5' RACE reads with MiXCR, one entry per CDR3 protein. Of roughly 1 million distinct CDR3 sequences in the sample, less than 25% were seen once. The same sample was also used in a study of T cells of mothers and their children.

The sequenced material came from blood. These receptors originate from a girl aged 2 to 9 in good health.

The chain links TRBV28 to TRBJ1-1, with D possibly TRBD1 on 6 matching bases. Trimming removed 10 bases from V and 6 bases from J, with 24 bases in between. CDR3 length: 15 amino acids. CDR1 and CDR2 (germline): MDHEN, SYDVKM. Written as DNA, the CDR3 is TGTGCCACGGACCGGGGGGGGGCCCCTTGGTCTGAAGCTTTCTTT. Translating it yields CATDRGGAPWSEAFF. Full variable domain (rest looked up from reference TRBV28 and TRBJ1-1): DVKVTQSSRYLVKRTGEKVFLECVQDMDHENMFWYRQDPGLGLRLIYFSYDVKMKEKGDIPEGYSVSREKKERFSLILESASTNQTSMYLCATDRGGAPWSEAFFGQGTRLTVV.

This clonotype came up a few times. The V gene is TRBV6-5, the J gene TRBJ2-5, with 10 positions matching TRBD2. The end of the DNA is better explained by TRBJ2-1, so the J call may be wrong. The CDR3 spans 14 residues. Germline V lookup: CDR1 MNHEY, CDR2 SVGAGI. CDR3 nucleotides: TGTGCCAGCGGGGAGCGGGAGGGCCGTGATGAGCAGTTCTTC. As protein: CASGEREGRDEQFF.

The chain carries TRBV28 and TRBJ2-1; unclear D gene. The germline V gene has CDR1 MDHEN and CDR2 SYDVKM. The CDR3 is made up of 12 amino acids. V lost 2 bases and J 8 bases, leaving 7 bases between the germline ends. The CDR3 DNA sequence: TGTGCCAGCAGTTTACTCTCTGATGAGCAGTTCTTC. Translation: CASSLLSDEQFF. The variable domain in full, with the rest retrieved from reference TRBV28 and TRBJ2-1, is DVKVTQSSRYLVKRTGEKVFLECVQDMDHENMFWYRQDPGLGLRLIYFSYDVKMKEKGDIPEGYSVSREKKERFSLILESASTNQTSMYLCASSLLSDEQFFGPGTRLTVL.

In its sample, this clonotype was seen a few times. The chain employs TRBV4-3 and TRBJ2-7, with D unclear. The CDR3 extends over 12 amino acids. CDR1 and CDR2 from the germline V gene are LGHNA and YSLEER. V was pared by 1 base and J by 9 bases, with 10 bases between. CDR3 in DNA: TGCGCCAGCAGCCAAGTAGGCCAGAGGCAGTACTTC. This translates into CASSQVGQRQYF.

The CDR3, as DNA: TGTGCCAGCGCGCCAGAGGTGGCGGGACAGCCCCAGCATTTT. It codes for CASAPEVAGQPQHF. The chain has TRBV6-1 and TRBJ1-5; the D is unclear. The germline gives CDR1 MNHNS, CDR2 SASEGT. V lost 8 bases and J 7 bases, leaving 18 bases between the germline ends. The CDR3 contains 14 residues.

The chain joins TRBV25-1 to TRBJ1-1; D not resolved. CDR1 is MGHDK, CDR2 SYGVNS, per germline. Trimming left V 2 bases short and J 5 bases short, with 9 bases between. This CDR3 has 13 residues. CDR3 coding DNA: TGTGCCAGCAGTGAACAGGATGATACTGAAGCTTTCTTT. It is translated as CASSEQDDTEAFF.

The chain joins TRBV12-3 or TRBV12-4 to TRBJ2-2; D gene ambiguous. Trimming shortened V by 0 bases and J by 5 bases, and 7 bases separated the two germline ends. The CDR3 runs to 14 residues. CDR3 amino acids: CASSLASRTGELFF. The CDR3 DNA sequence: TGTGCCAGCAGTTTAGCCTCGCGTACCGGGGAGCTGTTTTTT.

The rearrangement uses TRBV4-1 and TRBJ2-3, with a weak D call TRBD2 (5 bases). Trimming stripped 0 bases from V and 1 base from J, with 17 bases between. From germline, CDR1 is MGHRA and CDR2 YSYEKL. CDR3 size: 18 residues. The CDR3 loop is CASSQEKGVAWGTDTQYF. As DNA, the CDR3 is TGCGCCAGCAGCCAAGAAAAGGGAGTTGCTTGGGGCACAGATACGCAGTATTTT.

This clonotype was counted between two and nine times. The rearrangement links TRBV6-5 to TRBJ2-7; D is unclear. The CDR3 extends over 15 amino acids. Germline CDR1 and CDR2: MNHEY and SVGAGI. V was clipped by 6 bases and J by 5 bases, with 20 bases between them. The CDR3, as DNA: TGTGCCAGCAGGGGGATGGGGATACGTCGCCACGAGCAGTACTTC. It encodes CASRGMGIRRHEQYF.

This chain uses TRBV7-9 with TRBJ1-2, with no clear D. CDR1 and CDR2 from the germline V gene are SEHNR and FQNEAQ (reference sequence). The CDR3 is 14 amino acids. V was trimmed by 2 bases and J by 2 bases, leaving 9 bases between them. The CDR3 is CASSLFGANYGYTF. DNA of the CDR3: TGTGCCAGCAGCTTATTCGGCGCGAACTATGGCTACACCTTC.

This clonotype came up a few times. The chain uses TRBV4-3 and TRBJ2-1; unclear D gene. The CDR3 contains 14 residues. The V end was cut by 3 bases, the J end by 6 bases, with 12 bases between. Germline V lookup: CDR1 LGHNA, CDR2 YSLEER. This chain's CDR3 is CASSQFLVGNEQFF. In nucleotides, the CDR3 is TGCGCCAGCAGCCAGTTCTTGGTAGGCAATGAGCAGTTCTTC.

This clonotype was seen a handful of times. The chain employs TRBV5-1 and TRBJ2-1; TRBD2 aligns across 8 bases. J was trimmed by 7 bases and V by 6 bases; bases with no gene match: 9. This CDR3 is 14 amino acids long. Germline assignment: CDR1 SGHRS and CDR2 YFSETQ. In nucleotides, the CDR3 is TGCGCCAGCATGTCAACGGGAGGGCCGAATGAGCAGTTCTTC. Its translation: CASMSTGGPNEQFF.

This clonotype was seen a few times. The V gene is TRBV28, the J gene TRBJ2-1; D is tentatively TRBD1 or TRBD2 (5 bases each). The end of the DNA is better explained by TRBJ2-5, so the J call may be wrong. Looked up from germline, CDR1 is MDHEN and CDR2 is SYDVKM. The CDR3 extends over 16 amino acids. CDR3 nucleotides: TGTGCCAGCAGTTTTTCAATTCTCCGGGACGAAGAGACCCAGTACTTC. As protein: CASSFSILRDEETQYF.

This rearrangement joins TRBV12-3 or TRBV12-4 to TRBJ2-1; D remains unclear. V was trimmed by 2 bases and J by 2 bases, leaving 10 bases between them. The CDR3 length is 15 residues. This CDR3 is CASSLHGLTYNEQFF. The CDR3 nucleotides read TGTGCCAGCAGTTTACATGGTCTAACCTACAATGAGCAGTTCTTC.

This clonotype appeared a few times. V is TRBV4-1 and J is TRBJ2-5, with D perhaps matching TRBD1 (6 bases). Germline V lookup: CDR1 MGHRA, CDR2 YSYEKL. V gave up 6 bases and J gave up 2 bases, with 13 bases separating them. The CDR3 covers 14 residues. CDR3 DNA sequence: TGCGCCAGCAGTTTGAACAGGGAACAAGAGACCCAGTACTTC. This sequence encodes CASSLNREQETQYF.

As concerns this clonotype: The junction does not match germline at one end; this may be a read error. The J gene is TRBJ2-1, the V gene TRBV4-3; D call uncertain. Germline V gene lookup returns CDR1 LGHNA and CDR2 YSLEER. The CDR3 covers 15 residues. CDR3 region: CASSPDPQRYNEQLF. CDR3 nucleotides: TGCGCCAGCAGCCCGGACCCCCAGCGTTACAATGAGCAGTTGTTC.

In this sample, this clonotype turned up a few times. The gene calls are TRBV29-1 and TRBJ1-5, with D hard to call. Per the germline V gene, CDR1 is SQVTM and CDR2 is ANQGSEA. V gave up 4 bases and J gave up 4 bases, with 11 bases separating them. CDR3 size: 13 residues. In nucleotides, the CDR3 is TGCAGCGTTGGTATGGGGTGGAATCAGCCCCAGCATTTT. It codes for CSVGMGWNQPQHF.

This clonotype was seen a few times. The chain links TRBV3-1 to TRBJ2-1; possible D gene TRBD2, 7 bases. In germline, CDR1 is LGHDT, CDR2 YNNKEL (reference sequence). V was trimmed by 0 bases and J by 6 bases, leaving 15 bases between them. The CDR3 runs to 16 residues. CDR3 sequence reads: CASSQDRGALVNEQFF. In nucleotides, the CDR3 is TGTGCCAGCAGCCAAGATCGGGGGGCGTTGGTCAATGAGCAGTTCTTC.

This sequence joins TRBV20-1 and TRBJ2-2, with 11 bases lining up with TRBD2. The length of the CDR3 is 15 residues. The germline CDR1 and CDR2 sequences are DFQATT and SNEGSKA (reference sequence). V shed 5 bases, J shed 4 bases, and the junction held 6 bases outside the gene matches. The CDR3 DNA reads as TGCAGTGCTCCGGGTAGCGGGAGGGCCACCGGGGAGCTGTTTTTT. Encoded protein: CSAPGSGRATGELFF.

The V gene is TRBV14, the J gene TRBJ2-1, with D perhaps assigned TRBD1 or TRBD2 (5 bases each). In germline, CDR1 is SGHDN, CDR2 FVKESK. This CDR3 contains 16 residues. Trimming left V 3 bases short and J 6 bases short, with 18 bases between. This CDR3 reads CASSHSEGIGSNEQFF. The DNA for the CDR3 is TGTGCCAGCAGCCACAGCGAGGGGATAGGTAGCAATGAGCAGTTCTTC.

The table lists this clonotype with a few counts. DNA for the CDR3: TGTGCCAGCAGTTACATCGATGGCTACACCTTC. It yields the protein CASSYIDGYTF. The gene calls are TRBV6-2 or TRBV6-3 and TRBJ1-2; D is unclear. The V end lost 2 bases, the J end lost 6 bases, and 4 bases lay between the germline ends. Germline assignment: CDR1 MNHEY and CDR2 SVGEGT. This CDR3 is 11 amino acids long.

V and J are TRBV12-3 or TRBV12-4 and TRBJ2-5; D might be TRBD2 (5 bases). The J call may be incorrect, as the DNA end agrees better with TRBJ2-7. This CDR3 spans 12 amino acids. In DNA form, the CDR3 reads TGTGCCAGCAGTTCCCGGGAATACGAGCAGTACTTC. Encoded protein: CASSSREYEQYF.

This chain uses TRBV29-1 with TRBJ2-1; either TRBD1 or TRBD2 may fit D (5 bases each). V gave up 6 bases and J gave up 4 bases, with 13 bases separating them. The CDR3 spans 13 residues. CDR1 SQVTM and CDR2 ANQGSEA come from the germline V gene. CDR3 nucleotide sequence: TGCAGCGTGGGGACCCGGGATTACAATGAGCAGTTCTTC. It specifies CSVGTRDYNEQFF.

The chain has TRBV12-3 or TRBV12-4 and TRBJ2-5; D not resolved. V lost 4 bases and J lost 1, with 7 bases in between. This CDR3 is 13 amino acids long. CDR3 loop: CASSWYSQETQYF. As DNA, the CDR3 is TGTGCCAGCAGTTGGTACAGCCAAGAGACCCAGTACTTC.

A few counts support this clonotype. The chain is built from TRBV7-6 and TRBJ1-6; tentative D call: TRBD1 (5 bases). This CDR3 contains 14 residues. Germline V lookup: CDR1 SGHVS, CDR2 FNYEAQ. Deletions cut 5 bases from V and 8 bases from J, with 13 bases between. The CDR3 region is CASSPQGGDSPLHF. In nucleotides, the CDR3 is TGTGCCAGCAGCCCGCAGGGAGGCGATTCACCCCTCCACTTT.